The 22 T cell receptor beta chains in this list originate from one sample, sequenced in a study of vaccination and CD4 T cells after COVID-19. Specified time point: late sampling 161 to 241 days after vaccination in a few convalescent patients. MiXCR, applied by TCRdb to the PCR reads, yields one record per CDR3 protein. The sample holds about 28,000 distinct CDR3 sequences; 45% to 65% are singletons and the top ten take more than 5.5%. Sequenced material: CD4+ T cells from blood, taken about 7 months after SARS-CoV-2 vaccination. The receptors shown here come from a human donor who had recovered from COVID-19.

V is TRBV7-8 and J is TRBJ2-1, with 7 bases matching TRBD1. This CDR3 region has 16 residues. The germline V gene encodes CDR1 SGHVS and CDR2 FQNEAQ. V shed 5 bases, J shed 0 bases, and the junction held 7 bases outside the gene matches. The CDR3 sequence: CASSRTGDSSYNEQFF. Written as DNA, the CDR3 is TGTGCCAGCAGCAGAACAGGGGATAGCTCCTACAATGAGCAGTTCTTC.

This clonotype was seen only a few times. The genes are TRBV6-1 and TRBJ1-2, with D tentatively TRBD1 (5 bases). This CDR3 region has 13 residues. Germline loops: CDR1 MNHNS, CDR2 SASEGT. V was clipped by 5 bases and J by 6 bases, with 13 bases between them. The CDR3 reads CASSQKEGHGYTF. The CDR3, as DNA: TGTGCCAGCAGTCAGAAGGAGGGGCATGGCTACACCTTC.

The chain couples TRBV15 to TRBJ2-7, with 10 bases matching TRBD2. Germline CDR1 LNHNV, CDR2 YYDKDF (reference sequence). J lost 6 bases, V lost 1 base, and 6 bases had no gene match. This CDR3 has 15 amino acids. The CDR3 DNA sequence: TGTGCCACCAGCAGAGCGGTTAGCGGGAGGACCGAGCAGTACTTC. Residues: CATSRAVSGRTEQYF. The full variable domain, completed using reference TRBV15 and TRBJ2-7, is DAMVIQNPRYQVTQFGKPVTLSCSQTLNHNVMYWYQQKSSQAPKLLFHYYDKDFNNEADTPDNFQSRRPNTSFCFLDIRSPGLGDTAMYLCATSRAVSGRTEQYFGPGTRLTVT.

This clonotype was seen more than once but under ten times. The V gene is TRBV7-2, the J gene TRBJ1-5, with 8 bases identical to TRBD1. With V trimmed by 4 bases and J by 5 bases, 10 bases remained unmatched. Germline V lookup: CDR1 SGHTA, CDR2 FQGNSA. This CDR3 contains 16 residues. The CDR3, as DNA: TGTGCCAGCAGCTCCCGAGACAGGGGTACCCATCAGCCCCAGCATTTT. Translated: CASSSRDRGTHQPQHF.

The chain's CDR3 is CSASGGGRGKYGYTF. Written as DNA, the CDR3 is TGCAGTGCTAGCGGGGGCGGCAGGGGGAAGTATGGCTACACCTTC. The chain combines TRBV20-1 with TRBJ1-2, with 7 positions matching TRBD1. The germline CDR1 and CDR2 sequences are DFQATT and SNEGSKA (reference sequence). The CDR3 sequence is 15 residues long. After removal of 3 bases from V and 5 bases from J, the junction contained 12 bases not matched to a gene.

This clonotype was seen more than once but under ten times. The rearrangement joins TRBV6-1 to TRBJ2-3; TRBD1 is a possible D gene (5 bases). V lost 6 bases and J lost 9, with 13 bases in between. The CDR3 is made up of 12 amino acids. Germline CDR1 is MNHNS and CDR2 is SASEGT. The CDR3 DNA sequence: TGTGCCAGCAGGTCTATCCCAGGGACGCAGTATTTT. Its translation is CASRSIPGTQYF.

The chain links TRBV20-1 to TRBJ2-3; 10 nucleotides match TRBD2. The CDR3 runs 13 residues. J gave up 2 bases and V 5 bases, and 1 base lay outside the gene matches. CDR1 is DFQATT, CDR2 SNEGSKA, per germline (reference sequence). The DNA for the CDR3 is TGCAGTGCTGGACTAGCGGACACAGATACGCAGTATTTT. Protein sequence: CSAGLADTDTQYF.

This rearrangement joins TRBV6-1 to TRBJ2-5; 12 bases align to TRBD2. Germline CDR1 MNHNS, CDR2 SASEGT. Trimming took 7 bases from V and 5 from J; bases not matched to a gene: 5. The CDR3 spans 14 residues. The CDR3 is CASTELAGGETQYF. CDR3 sequence (DNA): TGTGCCAGCACCGAGCTAGCGGGAGGGGAGACCCAGTACTTC.

The chain links TRBV7-6 to TRBJ2-7; no firm D call. Trimming left V 1 base short and J 5 bases short, with 9 bases between. Germline V gives CDR1 SGHVS, CDR2 FNYEAQ. The CDR3 has 13 amino acids. CDR3 coding DNA: TGTGCCAGCAGCTTAGTAGGGTTGGACGAGCAGTACTTC. Protein sequence: CASSLVGLDEQYF.

This sequence joins TRBV4-2 and TRBJ2-2; TRBD2 aligns across 8 bases. The CDR3 runs to 16 residues. V lost 3 bases, J lost 3 bases, and 6 bases stayed unmatched. The germline gives CDR1 LGHNA, CDR2 YNFKEQ. The CDR3 is CASSQLAGRDTGELFF. The CDR3 bases are TGTGCCAGCAGCCAGTTAGCGGGGAGGGACACCGGGGAGCTGTTTTTT.

The chain combines TRBV20-1 with TRBJ2-7, with a weak D call TRBD2 (6 bases). The CDR3 runs 13 residues. Trimming stripped 3 bases from V and 1 base from J, with 10 bases between. Germline values: CDR1 DFQATT, CDR2 SNEGSKA (reference sequence). The CDR3 DNA reads as TGCAGTGCTAGGCGGGGATTTTCCTACGAGCAGTACTTC. It codes for CSARRGFSYEQYF.

The J gene is TRBJ2-6, the V gene TRBV6-1; 7 bases are a match to TRBD2. Per the germline V gene, CDR1 is MNHNS and CDR2 is SASEGT. Trimming took 3 bases from V and 0 from J; bases not matched to a gene: 2. This CDR3 contains 16 residues. The CDR3 DNA reads TGTGCCAGCAGTGATGCTAGCGGCTCTGGGGCCAACGTCCTGACTTTC. Protein: CASSDASGSGANVLTF.

The rearrangement links TRBV6-2 or TRBV6-3 to TRBJ2-7; D possibly corresponds to TRBD2 (6 bases). The ends were cut back, 0 bases at V and 7 bases at J, with 16 bases in the middle. This CDR3 contains 15 residues. Germline-derived CDR1 and CDR2 are MNHEY and SVGEGT. CDR3 amino acids: CASSYSTSGGGEQYF. CDR3 nucleotide sequence: TGTGCCAGCAGTTACTCGACCAGCGGTGGAGGGGAGCAGTACTTC.

This clonotype was seen a handful of times. The V call is TRBV6-4, the J call TRBJ2-2; D gene unclear. Germline V gene lookup returns CDR1 MRHNA and CDR2 SNTAGT. This CDR3 comprises 13 residues. V was clipped by 0 bases and J by 6 bases, with 5 bases between them. CDR3 amino acids: CASSDSSAGELFF. The CDR3 region has the DNA TGTGCCAGCAGTGACTCCAGCGCCGGGGAGCTGTTTTTT.

This rearrangement joins TRBV4-1 to TRBJ1-5; 7 positions match TRBD1. V dropped 3 bases and J dropped 6; count of bases not matched to a gene: 8. This CDR3 is 15 amino acids long. CDR1 and CDR2 (germline): MGHRA, YSYEKL. This CDR3 is CASSQAGGDRQPQHF. Here the CDR3 DNA reads TGCGCCAGCAGCCAGGCAGGGGGGGATCGTCAGCCCCAGCATTTT.

V and J are TRBV27 and TRBJ2-2; TRBD2 aligns across 14 bases. J was trimmed by 9 bases and V by 5 bases; bases with no gene match: 8. In germline, CDR1 is MNHEY, CDR2 SMNVEV (reference sequence). There are 16 residues in the CDR3. CDR3 DNA: TGTGCCAGCAGTCGAAGACTAGCGGGAGGGCGCTGGGAGCTGTTTTTT. It encodes CASSRRLAGGRWELFF.

The chain is built from TRBV20-1 and TRBJ2-3; 10 bases map to TRBD2. Germline CDR1 reads DFQATT; CDR2 reads SNEGSKA (reference sequence). The CDR3 sequence is 17 residues long. V trimming: 4 bases; J trimming: 6 bases; junction bases outside the gene matches: 16. CDR3 nucleotide sequence: TGCAGTGCTACGCCCCTCGTTAGCGGGAGGAGAAAGGATACGCAGTATTTT. The encoded protein is CSATPLVSGRRKDTQYF.

The genes are TRBV20-1 and TRBJ2-1; 9 bases map to TRBD2. Germline V lookup: CDR1 DFQATT, CDR2 SNEGSKA (reference sequence). CDR3 length: 13 amino acids. J was trimmed by 7 bases and V by 0 bases; bases with no gene match: 1. The chain's CDR3 is CSARDLAGNEQFF. DNA for the CDR3: TGCAGTGCTAGAGATCTAGCGGGAAATGAGCAGTTCTTC.

This chain joins TRBV5-8 and TRBJ2-7; 12 nucleotides agree with TRBD2. This CDR3 contains 17 residues. The germline CDR1 and CDR2 sequences are SGHTS and YDEGEE. With V trimmed by 5 bases and J by 3 bases, 12 bases remained unmatched. The CDR3 sequence: CASRPGLAGRNFYEQYF. CDR3 nucleotide sequence: TGTGCCAGCAGGCCAGGACTAGCGGGAAGGAACTTCTACGAGCAGTACTTC.

The chain employs TRBV21-1 and TRBJ1-5. TRBV21-1 represents a pseudogene. CDR3 length: 11 residues. The chain's CDR3 is CASQAYQPQHF. The CDR3 DNA is TGTGCCAGCCAGGCATATCAGCCCCAGCATTTT.

The genes are TRBV6-1 and TRBJ2-4; TRBD2 matches 11 bases. The V gene end was trimmed by 2 bases and the J gene end by 4 bases; junction bases not matched to a gene: 19. There are 21 residues in the CDR3. CDR1 is MNHNS, CDR2 SASEGT, per germline. CDR3 coding DNA: TGTGCCAGCAGTGAAATAAACTCAGGACTAGCGGGTGTAAGAGCAAAAAACATTCAGTACTTC. It specifies CASSEINSGLAGVRAKNIQYF.

CDR3 loop: CASSHQPDEDTQYF. CDR3 sequence (DNA): TGTGCCAGCAGTCACCAACCTGATGAAGATACGCAGTATTTT. The rearrangement links TRBV27 to TRBJ2-3; D call uncertain. Trimming removed 5 bases at V and 5 bases at J, with 14 bases between. There are 14 residues in the CDR3. Germline lookup yields CDR1 MNHEY and CDR2 SMNVEV (reference sequence).